One and the same sample provided the 13 T cell receptor beta chains below, sequenced in a study of T cells after yellow fever vaccination. From the 5' RACE reads, TCRdb called clonotypes with MiXCR, one entry per CDR3 protein. Altogether 65,000 to 90,000 distinct CDR3 sequences are present, 13% being singletons, with the ten largest covering under 30%. The material was CD8+ T cells not binding an NS4B(214-222) dextramer, sorted from PBMCs, obtained around 3 weeks after the first yellow fever vaccination. All receptors derive from a young man who received the YFV17D yellow fever vaccine.

This clonotype occurred a few times. The V and J genes are TRBV29-1 and TRBJ2-7, with TRBD1 identical over 7 bases. This CDR3 comprises 15 residues. CDR1 and CDR2 from the germline V gene are SQVTM and ANQGSEA. V was clipped by 5 bases and J by 4 bases; unmatched bases: 14. The CDR3 DNA reads TGCAGCGTTTACGTCCCGGGACAGTCCCAATACGAGCAGTACTTC. As protein: CSVYVPGQSQYEQYF.

The gene calls are TRBV6-2 or TRBV6-3 and TRBJ2-3, with 8 bases fitting TRBD1. There are 17 residues in the CDR3. From germline, CDR1 is MNHEY and CDR2 SVGEGT. With 2 bases clipped from V and 6 bases from J, the junction kept 13 bases outside the gene matches. The CDR3 DNA is TGTGCCAGCAGTTACCGGCCAGGGGGCGCGTCGAGGGATACGCAGTATTTT. Translation gives CASSYRPGGASRDTQYF.

The chain uses TRBV18 and TRBJ2-6; D possibly corresponds to TRBD2 (6 bases). V lost 2 bases and J 1 base, leaving 9 bases between the germline ends. Per the germline V gene, CDR1 is KGHSH and CDR2 is LQKENI. The CDR3 extends over 16 amino acids. In nucleotides, the CDR3 is TGTGCCAGCTCACCAACCGGGGGTTCTGGGGCCAACGTCCTGACTTTC. Translating it yields CASSPTGGSGANVLTF.

The chain combines TRBV6-4 with TRBJ2-3; 8 nucleotides align to TRBD2. The CDR3 sequence is 16 residues long. V lost 3 bases, J lost 2 bases, and 7 bases stayed unmatched. The V gene's germline CDR1 is MRHNA and CDR2 SNTAGT. Here the CDR3 DNA reads TGTGCCAGCAGTGAGGCGGGGGGAAAACACACAGATACGCAGTATTTT. Translation gives CASSEAGGKHTDTQYF.

The chain carries TRBV19 and TRBJ1-1; TRBD1 is a possible D gene (6 bases). V shed 2 bases and J shed 6 bases, with 22 bases lying between them. The CDR3 extends over 17 amino acids. Germline lookup yields CDR1 LNHDA and CDR2 SQIVND (reference sequence). DNA for the CDR3: TGTGCCAGTAGTATAAGCATGAGGGGGACTTTTGGCTCTGAAGCTTTCTTT. It translates to CASSISMRGTFGSEAFF. The full variable domain, rest sourced from reference TRBV19 and TRBJ1-1, is DGGITQSPKYLFRKEGQNVTLSCEQNLNHDAMYWYRQDPGQGLRLIYYSQIVNDFQKGDIAEGYSVSREKKESFPLTVTSAQKNPTAFYLCASSISMRGTFGSEAFFGQGTRLTVV.

The rearrangement uses TRBV6-2 or TRBV6-3 and TRBJ2-1; TRBD2 matches 12 bases. Germline loops: CDR1 MNHEY, CDR2 SVGEGT. The CDR3 extends over 16 amino acids. V lost 2 bases and J lost 4; bases outside the gene matches: 3. CDR3: CASSYPTSGGYNEQFF. CDR3 in DNA: TGTGCCAGCAGTTACCCGACTAGCGGGGGATACAATGAGCAGTTCTTC.

This sequence joins TRBV4-3 and TRBJ1-2; D remains unclear. The CDR3 length is 17 residues. Germline assignment: CDR1 LGHNA and CDR2 YSLEER. Trimming pared 1 base from V and 4 bases from J, leaving 19 bases between. The CDR3 bases are TGCGCCAGCAGCCAAGGCCCCGGAGCCTACCTCGGCTATGGCTACACCTTC. Protein: CASSQGPGAYLGYGYTF.

This sequence joins TRBV7-9 and TRBJ2-3, with TRBD1 matching over 10 bases. Unmatched junction bases numbered 7, after V lost 5 bases and J lost 2 bases. CDR3 size: 16 residues. CDR1 and CDR2 (germline): SEHNR, FQNEAQ (reference sequence). CDR3 nucleotides: TGTGCCAGCAGCAGACCGGGACAGGGGCCCACAGATACGCAGTATTTT. Its translation: CASSRPGQGPTDTQYF.

This clonotype was counted between two and nine times. V usage is TRBV29-1 and J usage is TRBJ2-4; weak D call: TRBD1 (6 bases). Deletions cut 2 bases from V and 7 bases from J, with 12 bases between. This CDR3 is built from 13 residues. Germline-derived CDR1 and CDR2 are SQVTM and ANQGSEA. For the CDR3, the DNA is TGCAGCGTTGAAACTCCAGGGGCCAACATTCAGTACTTC. It codes for CSVETPGANIQYF. Looking up the rest from reference TRBV29-1 and TRBJ2-4 gives the full variable domain: SAVISQKPSRDICQRGTSLTIQCQVDSQVTMMFWYRQQPGQSLTLIATANQGSEATYESGFVIDKFPISRPNLTFSTLTVSNMSPEDSSIYLCSVETPGANIQYFGAGTRLSVL.

This clonotype has more than one count but fewer than ten. CDR3 protein: CASSPLAGGLYNEQFF. In DNA form, the CDR3 reads TGTGCCAGCAGCCCTCTAGCGGGGGGACTATACAATGAGCAGTTCTTC. V and J are TRBV7-2 and TRBJ2-1; 11 bases are a match to TRBD2. Germline V CDR1 and CDR2: SGHTA, FQGNSA. The CDR3 covers 16 residues. V gave up 5 bases and J gave up 4 bases; unmatched junction bases: 7.

This clonotype was observed a few times. The chain carries TRBV9 and TRBJ2-3; D could derive from TRBD1 or TRBD2 (5 bases each). V was pared by 0 bases and J by 0 bases, with 5 bases between. This CDR3 region has 14 residues. Germline CDR1 is SGDLS and CDR2 is YYNGEE. The CDR3 bases are TGTGCCAGCAGCGTAGGGGACAGCACAGATACGCAGTATTTT. This codes for CASSVGDSTDTQYF. The full variable domain, in which reference TRBV9 and TRBJ2-3 provide the parts outside the CDR3, is DSGVTQTPKHLITATGQRVTLRCSPRSGDLSVYWYQQSLDQGLQFLIQYYNGEERAKGNILERFSAQQFPDLHSELNLSSLELGDSALYFCASSVGDSTDTQYFGPGTRLTVL.

This clonotype was seen a handful of times. This chain connects TRBV20-1 to TRBJ2-5; TRBD1 matches at 9 bases. Germline loops: CDR1 DFQATT, CDR2 SNEGSKA (reference sequence). This CDR3 has 14 residues. V gave up 5 bases and J gave up 6 bases; unmatched junction bases: 10. Here the CDR3 reads CSAAGTGRTKTQYF. For the CDR3, the DNA is TGCAGTGCTGCCGGGACAGGGAGAACAAAGACCCAGTACTTC.

This clonotype was counted a few times. V usage is TRBV7-6 and J usage is TRBJ1-1; TRBD1 agrees at 8 bases. CDR1 is SGHVS, CDR2 FNYEAQ, per germline. Trimming removed 3 bases from V and 5 bases from J; junction bases left unmatched: 14. The CDR3 consists of 17 residues. The CDR3 DNA follows: TGTGCCAGCAGCTTCGTGACAGGGGTCCCAGGGATGACTGAAGCTTTCTTT. Its protein is CASSFVTGVPGMTEAFF.